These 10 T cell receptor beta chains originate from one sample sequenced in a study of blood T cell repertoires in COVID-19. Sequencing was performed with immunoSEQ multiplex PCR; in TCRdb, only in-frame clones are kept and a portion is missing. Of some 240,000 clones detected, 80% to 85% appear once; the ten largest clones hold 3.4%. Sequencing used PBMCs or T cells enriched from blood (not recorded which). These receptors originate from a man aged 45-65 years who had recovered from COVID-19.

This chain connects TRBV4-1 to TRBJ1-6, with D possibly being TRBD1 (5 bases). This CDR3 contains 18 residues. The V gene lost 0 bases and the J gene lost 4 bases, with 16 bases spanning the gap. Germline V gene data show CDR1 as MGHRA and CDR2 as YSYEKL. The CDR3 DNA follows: TGCGCCAGCAGCCAAGAGATTCATGTTTCAGGGTATAATTCACCCCTCCACTTT. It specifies CASSQEIHVSGYNSPLHF.

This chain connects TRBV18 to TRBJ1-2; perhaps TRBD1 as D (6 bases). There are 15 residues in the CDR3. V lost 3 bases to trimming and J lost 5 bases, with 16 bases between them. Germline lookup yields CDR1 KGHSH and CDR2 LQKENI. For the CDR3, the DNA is TGTGCCAGCTCACCTCCTGAGGACAGAAGTTATGGCTACACCTTC. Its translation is CASSPPEDRSYGYTF.

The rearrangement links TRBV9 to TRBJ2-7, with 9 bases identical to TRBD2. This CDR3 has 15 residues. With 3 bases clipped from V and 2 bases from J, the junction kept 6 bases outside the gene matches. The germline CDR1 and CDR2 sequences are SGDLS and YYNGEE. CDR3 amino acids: CASSGGGGRAYEQYF. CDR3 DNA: TGTGCCAGCAGCGGGGGGGGCGGGAGGGCCTACGAGCAGTACTTC.

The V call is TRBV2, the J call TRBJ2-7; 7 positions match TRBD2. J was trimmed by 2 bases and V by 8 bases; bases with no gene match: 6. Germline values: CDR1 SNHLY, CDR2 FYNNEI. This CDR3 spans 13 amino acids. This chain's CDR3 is CASAGVVPYEQYF. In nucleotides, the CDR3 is TGTGCCAGCGCGGGGGTGGTTCCCTACGAGCAGTACTTC.

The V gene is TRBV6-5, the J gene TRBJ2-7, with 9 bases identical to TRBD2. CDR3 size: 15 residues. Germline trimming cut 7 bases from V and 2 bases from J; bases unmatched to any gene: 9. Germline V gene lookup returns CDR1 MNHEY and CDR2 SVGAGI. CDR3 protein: CASKKLAGDTYEQYF. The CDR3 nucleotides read TGTGCCAGCAAGAAACTAGCGGGTGACACCTACGAGCAGTACTTC.

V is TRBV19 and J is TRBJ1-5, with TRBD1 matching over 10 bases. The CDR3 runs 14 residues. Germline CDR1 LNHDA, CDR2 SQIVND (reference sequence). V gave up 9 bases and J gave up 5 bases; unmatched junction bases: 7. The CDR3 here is CASRDRGRHQPQHF. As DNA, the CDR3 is TGTGCCAGCCGGGACAGGGGAAGGCATCAGCCCCAGCATTTT.

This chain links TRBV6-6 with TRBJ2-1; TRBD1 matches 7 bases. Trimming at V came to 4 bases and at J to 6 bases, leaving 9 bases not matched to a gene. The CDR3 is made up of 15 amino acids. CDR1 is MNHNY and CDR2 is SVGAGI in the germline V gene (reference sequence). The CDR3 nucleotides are TGTGCCAGCAGTTCTCGGGACAGAGAAATCAATGAGCAGTTCTTC. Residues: CASSSRDREINEQFF.

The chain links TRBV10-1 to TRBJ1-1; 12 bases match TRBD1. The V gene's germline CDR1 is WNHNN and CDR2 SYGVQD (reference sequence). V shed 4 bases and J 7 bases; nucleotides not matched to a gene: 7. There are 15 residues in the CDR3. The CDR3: CASSAGTGGRREAFF. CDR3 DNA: TGCGCCAGCAGTGCCGGGACAGGGGGCAGGCGTGAAGCTTTCTTT.

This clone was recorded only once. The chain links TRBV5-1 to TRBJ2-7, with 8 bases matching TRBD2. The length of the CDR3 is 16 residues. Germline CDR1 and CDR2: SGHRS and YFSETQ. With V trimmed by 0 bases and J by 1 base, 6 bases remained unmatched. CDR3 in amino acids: CASSLDRAGGSYEQYF. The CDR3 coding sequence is TGCGCCAGCAGCTTGGATCGCGCGGGGGGTTCCTACGAGCAGTACTTC.

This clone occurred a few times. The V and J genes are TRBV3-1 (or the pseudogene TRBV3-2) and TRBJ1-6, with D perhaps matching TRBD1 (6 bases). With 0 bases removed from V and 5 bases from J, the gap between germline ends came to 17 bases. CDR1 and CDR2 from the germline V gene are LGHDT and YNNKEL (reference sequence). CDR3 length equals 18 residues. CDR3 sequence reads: CASSQDLVRGINNSPLHF. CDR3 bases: TGTGCCAGCAGCCAAGATCTTGTTAGGGGGATTAATAATTCACCCCTCCACTTT.